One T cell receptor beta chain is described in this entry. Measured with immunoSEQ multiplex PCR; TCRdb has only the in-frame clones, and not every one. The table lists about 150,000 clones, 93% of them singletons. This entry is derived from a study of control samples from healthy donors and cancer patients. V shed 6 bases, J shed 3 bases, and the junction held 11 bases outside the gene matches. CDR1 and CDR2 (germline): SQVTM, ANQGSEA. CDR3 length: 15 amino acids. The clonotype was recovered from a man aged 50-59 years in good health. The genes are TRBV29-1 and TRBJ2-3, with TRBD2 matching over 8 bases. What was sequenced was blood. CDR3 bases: TGCAGCGTCCGGGGTGGCGGCGGGGGGACAGATACGCAGTATTTT. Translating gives CSVRGGGGGTDTQYF.